This T cell receptor (beta chain) is drawn from a study of T-cell memory formation after mild COVID-19. Study-level background: Clusters were largely donor specific.

The study, taken as a whole, reports: Pre-infection memory showed some responding clones, and this suggested that cross-reactive memory joined.

With regard to this clonotype: Its antigen is as yet unknown.

TCRdb redid the calling of the 5' RACE reads with MiXCR, one entry per CDR3 protein. Among about 470,000 distinct CDR3 sequences listed, around a quarter were seen once. This CDR3 is built from 14 residues. Trimming took off 1 base at V and 2 bases at J, with 11 bases between the two ends. The germline V gene encodes CDR1 DFQATT and CDR2 SNEGSKA (reference sequence). The sequence derives from an adult woman who had mild COVID-19 (a few samples of this study predate the infection). Cell type and time point are not known. The chain uses TRBV20-1 and TRBJ2-5; a possible D gene is TRBD2 (5 bases). Sequencing was carried out using PBMCs or a T cell subset sorted from them (not recorded which). The CDR3 region is CSARVRGRQETQYF. The DNA of the CDR3 is TGCAGTGCTAGAGTCCGGGGTCGGCAAGAGACCCAGTACTTC.